The 23 T cell receptor beta chains in this list originate from one sample, sequenced in a study of blood T cell repertoires in COVID-19. Profiled with immunoSEQ multiplex PCR; TCRdb holds only in-frame clones, not every one. The table records fewer than 350,000 clones, approximately 89% of them present only once. The sample taken for sequencing was peripheral blood. The receptors here all came from a woman aged 25-40 years with COVID-19, enrolled during active disease.

This chain uses TRBV28 with TRBJ2-7, with TRBD1 identical over 8 bases. Germline V lookup: CDR1 MDHEN, CDR2 SYDVKM. Trimming cost V 6 bases and J 4 bases; bases outside gene matches: 8. CDR3 length: 14 amino acids. The CDR3 DNA sequence: TGTGCCAGCAGCCGACAGGGGAGTATTTACGAGCAGTACTTC. This encodes CASSRQGSIYEQYF.

The rearrangement links TRBV4-1 to TRBJ2-2; D gene unclear. Germline V gene data show CDR1 as MGHRA and CDR2 as YSYEKL. Trimming left V 5 bases short and J 4 bases short, with 8 bases between. The CDR3 spans 13 residues. CDR3 DNA sequence: TGCGCCAGCAGCTACAGAACCACCGGGGAGCTGTTTTTT. The encoded protein is CASSYRTTGELFF.

The chain couples TRBV5-1 to TRBJ1-4; the match to TRBD1 covers 7 bases. The V and J ends lost 4 bases and 7 bases, in that order; junction bases with no gene match: 10. The CDR3 extends over 15 amino acids. Germline values: CDR1 SGHRS, CDR2 YFSETQ. CDR3 sequence reads: CASSHGTASGEKLFF. The CDR3 DNA reads TGCGCCAGCAGCCATGGGACAGCCTCTGGTGAAAAACTGTTTTTT.

This clone appeared once. V usage is TRBV6-5 and J usage is TRBJ2-1; 8 positions match TRBD2. Germline V gene sequence: CDR1 MNHEY, CDR2 SVGAGI. This CDR3 is built from 16 residues. V was pared by 4 bases and J by 9 bases, with 14 bases of the junction left unmatched. The CDR3 spells CASSLALAGRSIEQFF. CDR3 coding DNA: TGTGCCAGCAGTTTGGCTCTAGCGGGCCGGTCAATTGAGCAGTTCTTC.

The chain is built from TRBV7-9 and TRBJ1-5, with 9 bases matching TRBD1. Per the germline V gene, CDR1 is SEHNR and CDR2 is FQNEAQ (reference sequence). The CDR3 is 16 amino acids. The trim removed 5 bases at V and 4 bases at J, leaving 9 bases unmatched. CDR3 sequence (DNA): TGTGCCAGCAGCGGGGACAGGGATCAGGGGAATCAGCCCCAGCATTTT. Amino acid sequence: CASSGDRDQGNQPQHF.

The V and J genes are TRBV9 and TRBJ2-5; 7 nucleotides agree with TRBD1. CDR1 is SGDLS, CDR2 YYNGEE, per germline. Trimming removed 2 bases from V and 4 bases from J; junction bases left unmatched: 11. The CDR3 loop spans 16 amino acids. The CDR3 sequence is CASSVTGELQAETQYF. The CDR3 DNA reads as TGTGCCAGCAGCGTCACAGGGGAGCTGCAGGCAGAGACCCAGTACTTC.

The chain joins TRBV5-4 to TRBJ2-5; D possibly corresponds to TRBD1 (6 bases). This CDR3 has 15 residues. CDR1 is SGHNT and CDR2 is YYREEE in the germline V gene (reference sequence). Trimming removed 4 bases from V and 2 bases from J, with 15 bases in between. Here the CDR3 DNA reads TGTGCCAGCAGCCCGGTTGGAGGACAGCAAGAGACCCAGTACTTC. Translating gives CASSPVGGQQETQYF.

The chain employs TRBV27 and TRBJ1-1; no clear D gene. The CDR3 contains 12 residues. V was cut by 6 bases and J by 4 bases, with 9 bases left in between. The germline CDR1 and CDR2 sequences are MNHEY and SMNVEV (reference sequence). CDR3 sequence (DNA): TGTGCCAGCAGCCGGAGTGGCACTGAAGCTTTCTTT. Its protein product is CASSRSGTEAFF.

J is TRBJ1-2 and V is TRBV16; possibly TRBD1 for D (5 bases). Trimming shortened V by 1 base and J by 0 bases, and 18 bases separated the two germline ends. CDR3 length equals 18 residues. Germline V gene lookup returns CDR1 KGHSY and CDR2 FQNENV. The CDR3, as DNA: TGTGCCAGCAGCCAATATCTCGACAGCCCTGGTACTAACTATGGCTACACCTTC. Translated: CASSQYLDSPGTNYGYTF.

The rearrangement joins TRBV28 to TRBJ1-1; D is uncertain. Trimming took 8 bases from V and 8 from J, leaving 6 bases between them. Germline loops: CDR1 MDHEN, CDR2 SYDVKM. This CDR3 has 9 amino acids. The CDR3 nucleotides are TGTGCCAGCGGGAGGGAAGCTTTCTTT. Translating gives CASGREAFF.

With regard to this clone: Given the absence of the conserved phenylalanine or tryptophan at the CDR3 end, a read error is likely. The DNA is omitted, as the CDR3 cannot be located on it reliably, and the CDR3 follows TCRdb's listing. The rearrangement uses TRBV2 and TRBJ1-1; the table's D call of TRBD1 was not tested on the DNA. Germline V gene lookup returns CDR1 SNHLY and CDR2 FYNNEI. The CDR3 has 10 residues if both end residues are counted. CDR3 sequence reads: CASSPRQGLP.

J is TRBJ2-7 and V is TRBV18; 9 nucleotides match TRBD1. The germline gives CDR1 KGHSH, CDR2 LQKENI. The length of the CDR3 is 16 residues. J gave up 0 bases and V 1 base, and 4 bases lay outside the gene matches. The CDR3, as DNA: TGTGCCAGCTCACCACAGGGACAGGGAAGCTCCTACGAGCAGTACGTC. It codes for CASSPQGQGSSYEQYV.

This chain links TRBV27 with TRBJ1-1, with 11 bases fitting TRBD1. With V trimmed by 3 bases and J by 3 bases, 6 bases remained unmatched. The germline V gene has CDR1 MNHEY and CDR2 SMNVEV (reference sequence). The CDR3 contains 16 residues. The CDR3 region is CASSFGTGGVHTEAFF. In DNA form, the CDR3 reads TGTGCCAGCAGTTTTGGGACAGGGGGTGTTCACACTGAAGCTTTCTTT.

Notes on this clone: The sample contains more than one DNA sequence encoding this CDR3. The chain couples TRBV7-2 to TRBJ1-5, with TRBD1 matching over 9 bases. J gave up 0 bases and V 3 bases, and 0 bases lay outside the gene matches. CDR3 length equals 15 residues. Germline V gene sequence: CDR1 SGHTA, CDR2 FQGNSA. The CDR3 here is CASSLGQGSNQPQHF. The CDR3 nucleotides are TGTGCCAGCAGCTTGGGACAGGGTAGCAATCAGCCCCAGCATTTT.

The chain is built from TRBV7-9 and TRBJ1-1; D is possibly TRBD1 (5 bases). Germline V gene sequence: CDR1 SEHNR, CDR2 FQNEAQ (reference sequence). The CDR3 extends over 15 amino acids. V gave up 3 bases and J gave up 2 bases, with 13 bases separating them. DNA of the CDR3: TGTGCCAGCAGCTTTCCCAGGACAACTAACACTGAAGCTTTCTTT. Translated: CASSFPRTTNTEAFF.

The chain joins TRBV6-1 to TRBJ1-6, with TRBD1 identical over 9 bases. Losses at the gene ends were 3 bases for V and 7 bases for J; bases not matched to a gene: 4. CDR1 and CDR2 (germline): MNHNS, SASEGT. CDR3 length equals 15 residues. DNA for the CDR3: TGTGCCAGCAGTGAGGGGACAGGGACGAATTCACCCCTCCACTTT. Protein product: CASSEGTGTNSPLHF.

This clone was detected a few times. The chain combines TRBV28 with TRBJ1-5, with 8 bases fitting TRBD1. The germline CDR1 and CDR2 sequences are MDHEN and SYDVKM. V dropped 5 bases and J dropped 9; count of bases not matched to a gene: 3. This CDR3 spans 12 amino acids. The DNA for the CDR3 is TGTGCCAGCAGTACCGGACAGGGGCCCCAGCATTTT. It specifies CASSTGQGPQHF.

The chain couples TRBV5-3 to TRBJ1-1; perhaps TRBD1 as D (6 bases). TRBV5-3 is noted as an ORF with a role that remains uncertain. The CDR3 runs to 14 residues. With 2 bases removed from V and 4 bases from J, the gap between germline ends came to 12 bases. CDR3 sequence: CARSFTQGSTEAFF. For the CDR3, the DNA is TGTGCCAGAAGCTTCACACAGGGAAGCACTGAAGCTTTCTTT.

The chain's CDR3 is CASSTGGSYGYTF. The CDR3 DNA is TGCGCCAGCAGCACCGGGGGAAGCTATGGCTACACCTTC. This sequence joins TRBV4-1 and TRBJ1-2, with D perhaps TRBD1 (5 bases). Per the germline V gene, CDR1 is MGHRA and CDR2 is YSYEKL. V was clipped by 5 bases and J by 4 bases, with 11 bases between them. The CDR3 has 13 amino acids.

With regard to this clone: Distinct nucleotide sequences in the sample also encode this CDR3. The J gene is TRBJ2-5, the V gene TRBV6-5, with 9 bases that match TRBD2. Germline assignment: CDR1 MNHEY and CDR2 SVGAGI. V shed 3 bases and J 2 bases; nucleotides not matched to a gene: 4. The CDR3 is 15 residues long. CDR3 bases: TGTGCCAGCAGTTATTTAGCGGGGGTGCAAGAGACCCAGTACTTC. It specifies CASSYLAGVQETQYF.

The rearrangement uses TRBV7-2 and TRBJ2-3; weak D call: TRBD1 (5 bases). V lost 3 bases, J lost 7 bases, and 8 bases lay in between. Germline assignment: CDR1 SGHTA and CDR2 FQGNSA. This CDR3 region has 12 residues. The CDR3 protein is CASSLDTHTQYF. CDR3 DNA sequence: TGTGCCAGCAGCTTGGACACTCATACGCAGTATTTT.

CDR3 sequence: CASSYGQTYEQYV. For the CDR3, the DNA is TGTGCCAGCAGTTACGGACAGACCTACGAGCAGTACGTC. V and J are TRBV6-5 and TRBJ2-7; a weak D match, TRBD1 (6 bases). Trimming stripped 2 bases from V and 2 bases from J, with 7 bases between. Germline lookup yields CDR1 MNHEY and CDR2 SVGAGI. This CDR3 has 13 amino acids.

This clone was seen a single time. The V and J genes are TRBV19 and TRBJ1-1, with 7 bases that match TRBD1. The CDR3 sequence is 14 residues long. The ends lost 5 bases at V and 4 bases at J; junction bases unmatched: 7. Germline V gene data show CDR1 as LNHDA and CDR2 as SQIVND (reference sequence). The DNA of the CDR3 is TGTGCCAGTAGTCGACAGGGTGGAATCACTGAAGCTTTCTTT. Translating it yields CASSRQGGITEAFF.